This T cell receptor beta chain appears in the sequencing data of a study of blood T cell repertoires in COVID-19 (dated by TCRdb to the early 2020s). For the wider study: Samples from collaborators originated in the United States, Italy and Spain and spanned both the acute and convalescent phases of COVID-19. The material from the prospective study consisted of cDNA or gDNA derived from T cells, B-cell-depleted T cells, or PBMCs. Samples were obtained from the ongoing ImmuneRACE study (first 160 participants) and from over 1,000 subjects provided by 6 global collaborators. Where HLA class I and class II types were available, the types were taken from metadata supplied by the sample provider, not from assay-based typing. The sample metadata nearly always contained a de-identified subject ID, COVID-19 status, age in years and sex. The repertoires were made available in a free public database intended to serve as a resource for research on the immune response to SARS-CoV-2. Subjects who had been exposed to COVID-19, were actively infected with it, or had recovered from it provided the deeply sampled blood TCRbeta repertoires that made up the dataset.

The paper as a whole reports these results and caveats: The quantity of clinical and demographic metadata differed by source and by participant and was supplied without curation.

As to this clone: Its antigen remains unidentified. No much larger clone exists at a distance of one base, and base qualities are not known.

CDR1 KGHDR and CDR2 SFDVKD are derived from the germline V gene. V is pared back by 1 base and J by 6 bases, with 38 bases lying between the germline termini. Inclusive of the bounding cysteine and phenylalanine, the CDR3 is 23 residues long. Only the CDR3 part of the read is kept: 69 bases, read in frame from the first base. The collaborating institutions used their own protocols to collect whole blood in K2EDTA tubes. For TCRbeta analysis, collaborators shipped samples as frozen whole blood, isolated PBMCs, or DNA extracted from either of those sample types. The immunoSEQ Assay, a bias-controlled multiplex PCR, was used to amplify TCRbeta CDR3 regions from genomic DNA. As for the authors' bioinformatics: Nucleated cell counts per sample were estimated from amplification of reference gene primers within the assay. To quantify the absolute abundance of each unique TCRbeta CDR3 rearrangement, sequence reads were collapsed and filtered. For each sample, productive Simpson clonality was calculated as the square root of Simpson's diversity index across productive rearrangements. Imported from immuneACCESS, the table was reduced by TCRdb to in-frame sequences with V and J called. These copies leave out some clones; in studies compared against another copy, an unresolved V gene accounts for under half, and the cause of the remainder is not known. The V and J calls and the clone size are those of that table, but D and trimming were determined from the DNA. The sample includes fewer than 250,000 clones, with around 83% observed a single time. Around 8.7% of the sample rests with the top ten.

The receptor chain draws on TRBV24-1 and TRBJ1-1; the D gene is perhaps TRBD1, on 5 matching bases. The sequenced sample consisted of peripheral blood. The source is a woman between 50 and 59 years old with acute or convalescent COVID-19. CDR3 reads: CATSDFRLVRAARFWSYTSEAFF. The DNA is as follows: TGTGCCACCAGTGATTTTCGGTTGGTCAGGGCGGCGAGGTTTTGGAGCTACACTTCTGAAGCTTTCTTT.